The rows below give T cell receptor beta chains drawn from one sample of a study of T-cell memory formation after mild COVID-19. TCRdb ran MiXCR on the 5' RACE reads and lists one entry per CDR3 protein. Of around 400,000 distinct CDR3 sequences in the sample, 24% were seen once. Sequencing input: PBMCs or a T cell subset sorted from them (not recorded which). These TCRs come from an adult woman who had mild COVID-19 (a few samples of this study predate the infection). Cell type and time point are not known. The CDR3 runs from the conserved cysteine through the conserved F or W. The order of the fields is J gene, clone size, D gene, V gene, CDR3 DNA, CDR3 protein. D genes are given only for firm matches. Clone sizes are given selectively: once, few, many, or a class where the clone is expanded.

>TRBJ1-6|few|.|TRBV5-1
TGCGCCAGCAGCTTGGTCGGGGGTCCACCCCTCCACTTT
CASSLVGGPPLHF
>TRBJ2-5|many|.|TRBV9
TGTGCCAGCAGCGTAGGGACCATGTACCAAGAGACCCAGTACTTC
CASSVGTMYQETQYF
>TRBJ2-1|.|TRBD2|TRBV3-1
TGTGCCAGCAGCCATCGACTAGCGGGAGGGCCTTTTGGCAATGAGCAGTTCTTC
CASSHRLAGGPFGNEQFF
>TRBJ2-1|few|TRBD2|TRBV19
TGTGCCAGTAGTCCATCGAGGGGACTAGCGGCAGACAATGAGCAGTTCTTC
CASSPSRGLAADNEQFF
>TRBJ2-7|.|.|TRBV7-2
TGTGCCAGCAGCTTAGATCGAGCGGTCTCCTACGAGCAGTACTTC
CASSLDRAVSYEQYF
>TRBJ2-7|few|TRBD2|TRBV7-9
TGTGCCAGCAGCTCGTCGGGCGGGAGCGAGCAGTACTTC
CASSSSGGSEQYF
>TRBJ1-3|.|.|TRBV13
TGTGCCAGCAGTCTTAGTGCGTATGCACCTCTCTCTGGAAACACCATATATTTT
CASSLSAYAPLSGNTIYF
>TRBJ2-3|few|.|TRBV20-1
TGCAGTGCCCTGCTGGCAGCGCGGGATACGCAGTATTTT
CSALLAARDTQYF
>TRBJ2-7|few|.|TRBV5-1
TGCGCCAGCAGCTCAGTTACAAGGGACCCCTACGAGCAGTACTTC
CASSSVTRDPYEQYF
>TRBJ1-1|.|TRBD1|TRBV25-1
TGTGCCAGCAGTGTACCCGGACAGGCCACTGAAGCTTTCTTT
CASSVPGQATEAFF
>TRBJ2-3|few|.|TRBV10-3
TGTGCCATCAGTGGGGACGGCTCCACAGATACGCAGTATTTT
CAISGDGSTDTQYF
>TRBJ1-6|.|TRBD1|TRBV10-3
TGTGCCATCAGCCCCGGACAGGCCGGGGATCGGCCCCTCCACTTT
CAISPGQAGDRPLHF
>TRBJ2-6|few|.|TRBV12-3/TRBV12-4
TGTGCCAGCAGTTCTGCGGGCAGGGAAGGGTCTGGGGCCAACGTCCTGACTTTC
CASSSAGREGSGANVLTF
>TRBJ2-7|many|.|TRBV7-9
TGTGCCAGCAGCTCGCCCGGGAGCTACGAGCAGTACTTC
CASSSPGSYEQYF
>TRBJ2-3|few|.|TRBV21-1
TGTGCCAGCAGCACACGGGACAGGGACACAGATACGCAGTATTTT
CASSTRDRDTDTQYF
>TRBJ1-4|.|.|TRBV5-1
TGCGCCAGCAGCTTGGAGGGATCACTTGCTGAAAAACTGTTTTTT
CASSLEGSLAEKLFF
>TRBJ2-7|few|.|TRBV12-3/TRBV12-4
TGTGCCAGCAGCGGCCCGGATTACGAGCAGTACTTC
CASSGPDYEQYF
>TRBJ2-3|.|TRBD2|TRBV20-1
TGCAGTTCAAGGACTAGCGGCATCACAGATACGCAGTATTTT
CSSRTSGITDTQYF
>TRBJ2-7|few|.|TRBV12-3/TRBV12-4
TGTGCCAGCAGTCCCCCTCGTTTGGGAGGAACGTCAACCTACGAGCAGTACTTC
CASSPPRLGGTSTYEQYF
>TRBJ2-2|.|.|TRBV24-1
TGTGCCACCAGTGCAGGGATGTACACCGGGGAGCTGTTTTTT
CATSAGMYTGELFF
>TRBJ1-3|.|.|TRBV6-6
TGTGCCTCCCGGGCAGGGGACGGAAACACCATATATTTT
CASRAGDGNTIYF
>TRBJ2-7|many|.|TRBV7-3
TGTGCCAGCAGCTTAACGAGGTCTAGCGACGAGCAGTACTTC
CASSLTRSSDEQYF
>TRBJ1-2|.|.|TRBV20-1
TGCAGTGCCCCCGGGGACAACTATGGCTACACCTTC
CSAPGDNYGYTF
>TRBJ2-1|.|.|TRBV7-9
TGTGCCAGCAGCTTACCCCCGGGAGACCCACTCAATGAGCAGTTCTTC
CASSLPPGDPLNEQFF
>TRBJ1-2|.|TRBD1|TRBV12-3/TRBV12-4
TGTGCCAGCAGTTTAGCGGGGGGACAGGGGGCCGGCTATGGCTACACCTTC
CASSLAGGQGAGYGYTF
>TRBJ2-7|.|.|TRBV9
TGTGCCAGCAGCGTAGGAGGGGACGGCTACGAGCAGTACTTC
CASSVGGDGYEQYF
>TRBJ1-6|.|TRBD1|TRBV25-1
TGTGCCAGCAGTGAATATCAGGGGGCGTATAATTCACCCCTCCACTTT
CASSEYQGAYNSPLHF
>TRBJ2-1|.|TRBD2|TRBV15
TGTGCCACCAGCAGAGAGGCTAGCGGGAGTGTCTACAATGAGCAGTTCTTC
CATSREASGSVYNEQFF
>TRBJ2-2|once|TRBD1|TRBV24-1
TGTGCCACCGCGACAGGGGAAACCGGGGAGCTGTTTTTT
CATATGETGELFF
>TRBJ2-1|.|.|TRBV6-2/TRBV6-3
TGTGCCAGCAGGGAGTACAATGAGCAGTTCTTC
CASREYNEQFF
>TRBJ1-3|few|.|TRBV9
TGTGCCAGCACCCGCCAGGAATCTGGAAACACCATATATTTT
CASTRQESGNTIYF
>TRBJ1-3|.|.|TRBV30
TGTGCCTGGAGTACGGGACATCCAACCAGTCCTGGAAACACCATATATTTT
CAWSTGHPTSPGNTIYF
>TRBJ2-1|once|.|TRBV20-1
TGCAGTGCTAGAGAGCGTAGCCTCGAAGCTCGGTTCTTC
CSARERSLEARFF
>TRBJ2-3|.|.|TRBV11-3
TGTGCCAGCAGCCCCGGTGACTTATCGCTTGGGACAGATACGCAGTATTTT
CASSPGDLSLGTDTQYF
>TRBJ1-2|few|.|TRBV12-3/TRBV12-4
TGTGCTTCCAGGATGGGAAACGACTATGGCTACACCTTC
CASRMGNDYGYTF
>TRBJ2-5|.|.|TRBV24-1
TGTGCCACCAGTGATTCCGGGCCAGTGGGAGAGACCCAGTACTTC
CATSDSGPVGETQYF
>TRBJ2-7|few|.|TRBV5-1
TGCGCCAGCAAAGGGGGGTACGAGCAGTACTTC
CASKGGYEQYF
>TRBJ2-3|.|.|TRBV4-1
TGCGCCAGCAGCCAAGATCAGGTCCGGGGGAGCACAGATACGCAGTATTTT
CASSQDQVRGSTDTQYF
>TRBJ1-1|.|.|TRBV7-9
TGTGCCAGCAGCTTAGCAGAAGGGGGCACTGAAGCTTTCTTT
CASSLAEGGTEAFF
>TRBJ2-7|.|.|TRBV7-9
TGTGCCAGCAGCTTAGAGACAGGGAGGTCCTACGAGCAGTACTTC
CASSLETGRSYEQYF
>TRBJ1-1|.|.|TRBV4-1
TGCGCCAGCAGTCTTACTTCCGGCAGGGCGAACACTGAAGCTTTCTTT
CASSLTSGRANTEAFF
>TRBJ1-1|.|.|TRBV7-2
TGTGCCAGCAGCTCAGGAAGGGGGGGCCGGACTGAAGCTTTCTTT
CASSSGRGGRTEAFF
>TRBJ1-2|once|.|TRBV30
TGTGCCTGGAGATTTTTAAGAGGCCCCGGTGGCTACACCTTC
CAWRFLRGPGGYTF
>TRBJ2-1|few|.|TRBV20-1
TGCAGTGCTAGAAACTACCTAACCTACAATGAGCAGTTCTTC
CSARNYLTYNEQFF
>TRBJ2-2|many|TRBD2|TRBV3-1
TGTGCCAGCAGCCCGACTAGCGCCCTTGCCGGGGAGCTGTTTTTT
CASSPTSALAGELFF
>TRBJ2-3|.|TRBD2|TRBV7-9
TGTGCCAGCAGCCCTGGGACTAGCGGGACGCAGTATTTT
CASSPGTSGTQYF
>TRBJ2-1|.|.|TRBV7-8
TGTGCCAGCAGCTCCTCCCAAGGGGTGGATGAGCAGTTCTTC
CASSSSQGVDEQFF
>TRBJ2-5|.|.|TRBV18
TGTGCCAGCTCACCGGTCGAGACCCAGTACTTC
CASSPVETQYF
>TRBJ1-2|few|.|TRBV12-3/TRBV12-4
TGTGCCAGCAGTTTATCGAACAGCTGGGGGACCTTC
CASSLSNSWGTF
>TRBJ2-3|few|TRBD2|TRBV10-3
TGTGCCATCAGATCCCTAGCGGGCCGCACAGATACGCAGTATTTT
CAIRSLAGRTDTQYF
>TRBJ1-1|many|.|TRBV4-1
TGCGCCAGCAGCCAGGGGGCCCTGAACACTGAAGCTTTCTTT
CASSQGALNTEAFF
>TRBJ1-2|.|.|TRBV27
TGTGCCAGCAGTTACACGGGAAGAGCTAACTATGGCTACACCTTC
CASSYTGRANYGYTF